Detailed here is one TCR beta chain. Its antigen is undetermined. Other nucleotide sequences in the sample specify the same CDR3. This specimen comes from a study of shared clonotypes between healthy human individuals. In the CD4+ fraction, cells were divided into CD45RA+ naive and CD45RA-negative memory subsets. The V gene lost 2 bases and the J gene lost 2 bases, with 6 bases spanning the gap. The CDR3 spans 13 residues. The germline V gene has CDR1 MDHEN and CDR2 SYDVKM. The assay was run at deep level. The protocol was immunoSEQ multiplex PCR, while the TCRdb copy is restricted to in-frame clones and leaves out a portion. The table shows roughly 2.6 million clones, with more than 90% occurring only once. Broader study findings: A generally larger estimated richness was seen in naive subsets than in memory subsets.

The receptor was isolated from a man between 18 and 35 years old in good health. The sequenced material came from naive CD4+ T cells sorted from blood. The subset: CD45RA+ positively selected. This chain links TRBV28 with TRBJ1-2; TRBD1 is a possible D gene (6 bases). CDR3 in amino acids: CASSLQGNYGYTF. The CDR3 bases are TGTGCCAGCAGTTTACAGGGGAACTATGGCTACACCTTC.